The T cell receptor beta chain described here comes from a study of cytomegalovirus exposure and HLA in healthy donors. Remarks on this clone: Its antigen is not identified.

Study outcomes and limitations: It was only CMV serostatus that was available as immune exposure information. There were approximately 150 TCR beta chains listed as cytomegalovirus-associated.

Trimming took off 0 bases at V and 5 bases at J, with 15 bases between the two ends. The CDR3 has 15 residues. Germline CDR1 reads SGHRS; CDR2 reads YFSETQ. PCR employed 60 Vbeta and 13 Jbeta primers. Some clones are missing from TCRdb's copy, which holds only in-frame ones; the method was immunoSEQ multiplex PCR. The table has about 55,000 clones, over 80% seen once. The specimen was PBMCs. The TCR sequence derives from a man aged 25 to 45 in good health and CMV-seronegative. The J gene is TRBJ2-7, the V gene TRBV5-1, with D uncertain. CDR3 in amino acids: CASSLGVARFNEQYF. The CDR3 bases are TGCGCCAGCAGCTTGGGGGTAGCTAGATTCAACGAGCAGTACTTC.